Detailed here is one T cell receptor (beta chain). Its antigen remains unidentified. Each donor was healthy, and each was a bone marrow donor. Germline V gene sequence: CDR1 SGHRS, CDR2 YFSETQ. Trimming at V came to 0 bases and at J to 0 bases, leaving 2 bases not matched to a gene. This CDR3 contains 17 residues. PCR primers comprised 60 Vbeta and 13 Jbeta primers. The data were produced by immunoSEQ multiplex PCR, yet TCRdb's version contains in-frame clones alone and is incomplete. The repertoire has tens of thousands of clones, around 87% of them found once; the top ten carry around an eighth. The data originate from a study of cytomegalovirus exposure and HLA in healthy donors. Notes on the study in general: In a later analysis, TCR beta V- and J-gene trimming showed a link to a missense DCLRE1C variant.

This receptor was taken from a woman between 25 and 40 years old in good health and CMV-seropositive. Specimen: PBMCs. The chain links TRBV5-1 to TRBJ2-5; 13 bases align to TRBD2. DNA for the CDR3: TGCGCCAGCAGCTTGGAACTAGCGGGAGGGTACCAAGAGACCCAGTACTTC. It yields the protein CASSLELAGGYQETQYF.